In its sample, the clone carrying this T cell receptor (beta chain) is large. The data were produced by immunoSEQ multiplex PCR, yet TCRdb's version contains in-frame clones alone and is incomplete. The sample lists some 2,000 clones; roughly 32% were seen once. These data originate in a study of T cells in localized non-small cell lung cancer. Deletions cut 4 bases from V and 0 bases from J, with 9 bases between. The CDR3 has 13 amino acids. CDR1 is GTSNPN, CDR2 SVGIG, per germline (reference sequence). Sample: normal lung tissue next to the tumor, taken before any cancer treatment. The J gene is TRBJ1-1, the V gene TRBV30; TRBD1 might be the D (5 bases). This clonotype was obtained from a male donor at least 60 years old with stage I squamous cell lung carcinoma. CDR3 bases: TGTGCCTGGACAGGACATATGAACACTGAAGCTTTCTTT. Amino acids: CAWTGHMNTEAFF. Variable domain in full (rest from reference TRBV30 and TRBJ1-1): SQTIHQWPATLVQPVGSPLSLECTVEGTSNPNLYWYRQAAGRGLQLLFYSVGIGQISSEVPQNLSASRPQDRQFILSSKKLLLSDSGFYLCAWTGHMNTEAFFGQGTRLTVV.